A selection of T cell receptor beta chains follows, all from one sample in a study of blood T cell repertoires in COVID-19. Sequencing used immunoSEQ multiplex PCR; TCRdb keeps in-frame clones, though not all of them. The sample records around 50,000 clones, over 80% being singletons. Material: peripheral blood. These receptors all stem from a human donor in a cohort sampled during active COVID-19. CDR3s include the opening cysteine and the closing phenylalanine or tryptophan. The D gene is left open where the match is weak.

J: TRBJ2-3; D: TRBD2; V: TRBV4-2; DNA: TGTGCCAGCAGCCCAGTCGAAGCGGGGGGCCGCACAGATACGCAGTATTTT; CDR3: CASSPVEAGGRTDTQYF
J: TRBJ1-1; D: TRBD1; V: TRBV18; DNA: TGTGCCAGCTCACCTCAGGGGGCAGGTATGAACACTGAAGCTTTCTTT; CDR3: CASSPQGAGMNTEAFF
J: TRBJ2-7; D: TRBD1; V: TRBV19; DNA: TGTGCCAGTAGTCTCCGGGACAGCTCCTACGAGCAGTACTTC; CDR3: CASSLRDSSYEQYF
J: TRBJ2-3; D: TRBD2; V: TRBV6-1; DNA: TGTGCCAGCAGTGAGGTGGCTAGCGGGGGCACAGATACGCAGTATTTT; CDR3: CASSEVASGGTDTQYF
J: TRBJ1-6; D: TRBD1; V: TRBV27; DNA: TGTGCCATAAAGACGGACAGGGGACGCAATTCACCCCTCCACTTT; CDR3: CAIKTDRGRNSPLHF
J: TRBJ1-5; D: TRBD1; V: TRBV28; DNA: TGTGCCAGCAGGGACAGGAGCAATCAGCCCCAGCATTTT; CDR3: CASRDRSNQPQHF
J: TRBJ2-3; D: -; V: TRBV18; DNA: TGTGCCAGCTCCCAAGGACATCCCGCAGATACGCAGTATTTT; CDR3: CASSQGHPADTQYF
J: TRBJ2-7; D: TRBD2; V: TRBV4-1; DNA: TGCGCCAGCAGCCAAGCCCCGCTAGCGGGAGGGCCGGTGGGCGAGCAGTACTTC; CDR3: CASSQAPLAGGPVGEQYF
J: TRBJ2-1; D: TRBD2; V: TRBV11-2; DNA: TGTGCCAGCAGCCTAGCGGGTGCGTACAATGAGCAGTTCTTC; CDR3: CASSLAGAYNEQFF
J: TRBJ2-7; D: TRBD1; V: TRBV2; DNA: TGTGCCAGCAGTGTGGACAGGGTTTCCTACGAGCAGTACTTC; CDR3: CASSVDRVSYEQYF
J: TRBJ2-6; D: -; V: TRBV7-9; DNA: TGTGCCAGCAGCCTGGGGAGCGGGCGGCGAGGCTCTGGGGCCAACGTCCTGACTTTC; CDR3: CASSLGSGRRGSGANVLTF